The clone carrying this T cell receptor (beta chain) was recorded at least ten times. Amplification of TCR beta CDR3 regions used RNA as the template. Using the HTBI primer set, a first-round RT-PCR was run on the TCR CDR3. MiXCR was run by TCRdb on the multiplex PCR reads, yielding one entry per CDR3 protein. The table lists about 290,000 distinct CDR3 sequences, approximately 12% of them singletons. Diagnosis rested on symptoms, serum thyroxine and TRAb, thyroid ultrasound, and orbital computed tomography. The blood sample was taken at first hyperthyroidism diagnosis, before any ophthalmopathy symptoms. This sample is drawn from a study of T cells in Graves' hyperthyroidism and ophthalmopathy. Germline V lookup: CDR1 DFQATT, CDR2 SNEGSKA (reference sequence). The CDR3 is made up of 13 amino acids. The trim removed 6 bases at V and 5 bases at J, leaving 4 bases unmatched.

Material: blood. The chain employs TRBV20-1 and TRBJ1-4; TRBD1 agrees at 9 bases. The receptor's source is a woman aged 30 to 39 with Graves' hyperthyroidism that later progressed to Graves' ophthalmopathy. The CDR3 region is CSAPTGGNEKLFF. The CDR3 DNA is TGCAGTGCCCCTACAGGGGGCAATGAAAAACTGTTTTTT.